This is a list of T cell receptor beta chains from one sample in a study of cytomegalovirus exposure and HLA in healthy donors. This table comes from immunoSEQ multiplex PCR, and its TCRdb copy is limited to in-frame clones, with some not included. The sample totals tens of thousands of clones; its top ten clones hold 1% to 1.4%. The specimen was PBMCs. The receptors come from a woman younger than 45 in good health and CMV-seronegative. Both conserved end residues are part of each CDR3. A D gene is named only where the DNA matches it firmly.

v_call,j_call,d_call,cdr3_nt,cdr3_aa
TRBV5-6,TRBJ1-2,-,TGTGCCAGCAGCATGGGGGCGCCGTTGAGCTATGGCTACACCTTC,CASSMGAPLSYGYTF
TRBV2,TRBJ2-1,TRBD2,TGTGCCAGCAGGGACGGGGGGGCTATCTACAATGAGCAGTTCTTC,CASRDGGAIYNEQFF
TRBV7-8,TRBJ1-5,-,TGTGCCAGCAGCAGTGACAGGCACCAGCCCCAGCATTTT,CASSSDRHQPQHF
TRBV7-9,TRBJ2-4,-,TGTGCCAGCAGCTCGACAGGTACGGACATTCAGTACTTC,CASSSTGTDIQYF
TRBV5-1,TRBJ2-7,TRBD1,TGCGCCAGCAGCCAGGGACAGGGAGCCTACGAGCAGTACTTC,CASSQGQGAYEQYF
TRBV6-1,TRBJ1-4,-,TGTGCCAGCAGTGAAGGGGGCGGTAATGAAAAACTGTTTTTT,CASSEGGGNEKLFF
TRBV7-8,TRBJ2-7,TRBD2,TGTGCCAGCACCCTCGGGACTAGCGGAGCGGAGCAGTACTTC,CASTLGTSGAEQYF
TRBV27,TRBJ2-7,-,TGTGCCAGCAGTTGGTCAGGGCAAGCCTACGAGCAGTACTTC,CASSWSGQAYEQYF
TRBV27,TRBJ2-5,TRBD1,TGTGCCAGCAGTTTGACAGGGACCTTAGGAGAGACCCAGTACTTC,CASSLTGTLGETQYF
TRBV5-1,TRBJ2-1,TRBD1,TGCGCCAGCAGCTTAGACACAGGGGTACCTGTCTACAATGAGCAGTTCTTC,CASSLDTGVPVYNEQFF
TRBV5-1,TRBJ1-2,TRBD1,TGCGCCAGCAGCTTGGGCTCTCCAGACAGGGGAGGCTACACCTTC,CASSLGSPDRGGYTF
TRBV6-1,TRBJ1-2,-,TGTGCCAGCAGTGAATTGGAGCTGAATGGCTACACCTTC,CASSELELNGYTF
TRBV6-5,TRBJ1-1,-,TGTGCCAGCAGTTACTATTCCGGTGGTCCTGAAGCTTTCTTT,CASSYYSGGPEAFF
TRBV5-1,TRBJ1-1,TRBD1,TGCGCCAGCAGCCCTGAGGGGGCTACGAACACTGAAGCTTTCTTT,CASSPEGATNTEAFF
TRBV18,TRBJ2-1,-,TGTGCCAGCTCACCCGTTCCAGGCGGGGCAATGGGAAATGAGCAGTTCTTC,CASSPVPGGAMGNEQFF
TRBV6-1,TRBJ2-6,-,TGTGCCAGCAGTCTAAGTATCTCTGGGGCCAACGTCCTGACTTTC,CASSLSISGANVLTF